This is a list of T cell receptor beta chains from one sample in a study of OX40 agonist ivuxolimab in advanced cancers. The assay was immunoSEQ multiplex PCR, and TCRdb's table has in-frame clones only and misses some. This table has about 14,000 clones, about 90% appearing once. Specimen: CD4+ or CD8+ T cells sorted from blood, collected in a trial of the OX40 agonist ivuxolimab. The receptors stem from an adult with an advanced solid tumor such as melanoma, head and neck, liver or kidney cancer. Each CDR3 is given with its conserved first and last residue. Fields, in order: CDR3 length, V gene, J gene, clone size, D gene, CDR3 DNA, CDR3 protein. D genes are given only for firm matches. Clone size is not always given. Where it is, it says once, few, many or a class for expanded clones.

CDR3 length: 14; V gene: TRBV4-1; J gene: TRBJ2-7; clone size: -; D gene: TRBD2; CDR3 DNA: TGCGCCAGCAGCCAAGATGGACTAGTGAACGAGCAGTACTTC; CDR3 protein: CASSQDGLVNEQYF
CDR3 length: 14; V gene: TRBV5-1; J gene: TRBJ2-3; clone size: -; D gene: -; CDR3 DNA: TGCGCCAGCAGCTTGGGGATAGAACGTAATACGCAGTATTTT; CDR3 protein: CASSLGIERNTQYF
CDR3 length: 15; V gene: TRBV27; J gene: TRBJ2-1; clone size: -; D gene: -; CDR3 DNA: TGTGCCAGCAGTTCCCGGATTAACTCCTACAATGAGCAGTTCTTC; CDR3 protein: CASSSRINSYNEQFF
CDR3 length: 16; V gene: TRBV27; J gene: TRBJ2-7; clone size: -; D gene: TRBD2; CDR3 DNA: TGTGCCAGCAGTTTAAGTCCGGGACTAGGGTATAACGAGCAGTACTTC; CDR3 protein: CASSLSPGLGYNEQYF
CDR3 length: 16; V gene: TRBV7-9; J gene: TRBJ2-3; clone size: -; D gene: TRBD2; CDR3 DNA: TGTGCCAGCAGCTTAGTAGCGGGAGGGAGCACAGATACGCAGTATTTT; CDR3 protein: CASSLVAGGSTDTQYF
CDR3 length: 11; V gene: TRBV7-9; J gene: TRBJ2-1; clone size: -; D gene: -; CDR3 DNA: TGTGCCAGCAGCTTAAACAATGAGCAGTTCTTC; CDR3 protein: CASSLNNEQFF
CDR3 length: 12; V gene: TRBV7-9; J gene: TRBJ2-1; clone size: -; D gene: -; CDR3 DNA: TGTGCCAGCAGCCCAGATCTCAATGAGCAGTTCTTC; CDR3 protein: CASSPDLNEQFF
CDR3 length: 13; V gene: TRBV7-3; J gene: TRBJ2-3; clone size: -; D gene: -; CDR3 DNA: TGTGCCAGCAGTAGTACCTGGGCAGATACGCAGTATTTT; CDR3 protein: CASSSTWADTQYF
CDR3 length: 13; V gene: TRBV6-1; J gene: TRBJ2-7; clone size: few; D gene: -; CDR3 DNA: TGTGCCAGCGGTGTTAGCGGAGACTACGAGCAGTACTTC; CDR3 protein: CASGVSGDYEQYF
CDR3 length: 14; V gene: TRBV5-1; J gene: TRBJ2-7; clone size: -; D gene: TRBD1; CDR3 DNA: TGCGCCAGCAGCTTGGAGACAGGGGCCTACGAGCAGTACTTC; CDR3 protein: CASSLETGAYEQYF
CDR3 length: 15; V gene: TRBV6-6; J gene: TRBJ2-7; clone size: -; D gene: -; CDR3 DNA: TGTGCCAGCAGTTACTACACAGGGTCAACCTACGAGCAGTACTTC; CDR3 protein: CASSYYTGSTYEQYF
CDR3 length: 17; V gene: TRBV7-9; J gene: TRBJ2-1; clone size: -; D gene: TRBD2; CDR3 DNA: TGTGCCAGCAGCCTCCCGCGGGAGGGCGGTTCCTACAATGAGCAGTTCTTC; CDR3 protein: CASSLPREGGSYNEQFF
CDR3 length: 15; V gene: TRBV28; J gene: TRBJ1-6; clone size: -; D gene: -; CDR3 DNA: TGTGCCAGCAGTTTAGGCAGGGCGGCATCTTCACCCCTCCACTTT; CDR3 protein: CASSLGRAASSPLHF
CDR3 length: 14; V gene: TRBV10-3; J gene: TRBJ1-5; clone size: few; D gene: -; CDR3 DNA: TGTGCCATCAGTGAGTCATTAGGGAATCAGCCCCAGCATTTT; CDR3 protein: CAISESLGNQPQHF
CDR3 length: 11; V gene: TRBV7-9; J gene: TRBJ2-5; clone size: -; D gene: -; CDR3 DNA: TGTGCCAGCAGCTCAGGGTCGACCCAGTACTTC; CDR3 protein: CASSSGSTQYF
CDR3 length: 11; V gene: TRBV6-6; J gene: TRBJ1-6; clone size: -; D gene: TRBD1; CDR3 DNA: TGTGCCAGCAGCTCGACAGGGCCCCTCCACTTT; CDR3 protein: CASSSTGPLHF
CDR3 length: 15; V gene: TRBV14; J gene: TRBJ2-7; clone size: -; D gene: -; CDR3 DNA: TGTGCCAGCAGCCAAACAGGCGGACAGACCTACGAGCAGTACTTC; CDR3 protein: CASSQTGGQTYEQYF
CDR3 length: 16; V gene: TRBV9; J gene: TRBJ1-2; clone size: -; D gene: -; CDR3 DNA: TGTGCCAGCAGCTTTTCGAGGACAGTGGGGGACTATGGCTACACCTTC; CDR3 protein: CASSFSRTVGDYGYTF
CDR3 length: 12; V gene: TRBV28; J gene: TRBJ2-7; clone size: -; D gene: -; CDR3 DNA: -; CDR3 protein: CASSSSSYEQYF
CDR3 length: 15; V gene: TRBV30; J gene: TRBJ1-4; clone size: -; D gene: -; CDR3 DNA: TGTGCCTGTCTGGGACACGGTTCAACTAATGAAAAACTGTTTTTT; CDR3 protein: CACLGHGSTNEKLFF
CDR3 length: 12; V gene: TRBV7-9; J gene: TRBJ2-3; clone size: -; D gene: -; CDR3 DNA: TGTGCCACGGCTTCCGGCACAGATACGCAGTATTTT; CDR3 protein: CATASGTDTQYF
CDR3 length: 15; V gene: TRBV28; J gene: TRBJ2-3; clone size: -; D gene: -; CDR3 DNA: TGTGCCAGTAGTCGGGACACTAGTTCGTACGATACGCAGTATTTT; CDR3 protein: CASSRDTSSYDTQYF
CDR3 length: 14; V gene: TRBV6-1; J gene: TRBJ2-1; clone size: -; D gene: -; CDR3 DNA: TGTGCCAGCAGTGACTCGGGCTCCTACAATGAGCAGTTCTTC; CDR3 protein: CASSDSGSYNEQFF
CDR3 length: 13; V gene: TRBV9; J gene: TRBJ1-2; clone size: -; D gene: -; CDR3 DNA: TGTGCCAGCAGGAAGGGAGTGGGGGACGGCTACACCTTC; CDR3 protein: CASRKGVGDGYTF
CDR3 length: 14; V gene: TRBV10-2; J gene: TRBJ2-7; clone size: -; D gene: -; CDR3 DNA: TGCGCCAGCAGTGAAGACGGATCAGACACGAAGCAGTACTTC; CDR3 protein: CASSEDGSDTKQYF
CDR3 length: 17; V gene: TRBV28; J gene: TRBJ2-3; clone size: -; D gene: TRBD2; CDR3 DNA: TGTGCCAGCAGCTACTCGCGGGAGACGGTTAGCACAGATACGCAGTATTTT; CDR3 protein: CASSYSRETVSTDTQYF
CDR3 length: 14; V gene: TRBV7-2; J gene: TRBJ2-7; clone size: -; D gene: -; CDR3 DNA: TGTGCCAGCAGCTTAGACCCAGGGGGGTACGAGCAGTACTTC; CDR3 protein: CASSLDPGGYEQYF
CDR3 length: 15; V gene: TRBV6-6; J gene: TRBJ2-2; clone size: -; D gene: TRBD1; CDR3 DNA: TGTGCCAGCAGTTACCTGGGACAGTCCACCGGGGAGCTGTTTTTT; CDR3 protein: CASSYLGQSTGELFF
CDR3 length: 16; V gene: TRBV19; J gene: TRBJ1-4; clone size: -; D gene: -; CDR3 DNA: TGTGCCAGTAGTAGCCCCTCCGCGCCAACTAATGAAAAACTGTTTTTT; CDR3 protein: CASSSPSAPTNEKLFF
CDR3 length: 14; V gene: TRBV25-1; J gene: TRBJ2-1; clone size: -; D gene: -; CDR3 DNA: TGTGCCAGCAGTGACCAGGGTTCCTACAATGAGCAGTTCTTC; CDR3 protein: CASSDQGSYNEQFF
CDR3 length: 16; V gene: TRBV6-5; J gene: TRBJ2-5; clone size: -; D gene: -; CDR3 DNA: TGTGCCAGCAGTTACTCCGACCTGGCGGTAGGGGAGACCCAGTACTTC; CDR3 protein: CASSYSDLAVGETQYF
CDR3 length: 14; V gene: TRBV25-1; J gene: TRBJ1-2; clone size: once; D gene: -; CDR3 DNA: TGTGCCAGCAGTGAATGGGGGGGACAAGATGGCTACACCTTC; CDR3 protein: CASSEWGGQDGYTF
CDR3 length: 12; V gene: TRBV5-8; J gene: TRBJ1-5; clone size: -; D gene: -; CDR3 DNA: TGTGCCAGCAGCTTGGAGAATCAGCCCCAGCATTTT; CDR3 protein: CASSLENQPQHF
CDR3 length: 15; V gene: TRBV6-6; J gene: TRBJ1-2; clone size: -; D gene: TRBD1; CDR3 DNA: TGTGCCAGCAGTTACTCGAACGAAGGGGGCGTCGGCTACACCTTC; CDR3 protein: CASSYSNEGGVGYTF
CDR3 length: 16; V gene: TRBV15; J gene: TRBJ1-1; clone size: -; D gene: -; CDR3 DNA: TGTGCCACCAGTAGGGGGAGTCTAGGTGTGAACACTGAAGCTTTCTTT; CDR3 protein: CATSRGSLGVNTEAFF
CDR3 length: 17; V gene: TRBV6-1; J gene: TRBJ1-5; clone size: -; D gene: -; CDR3 DNA: TGTGCCAGCAGTGAATTACCCGGGACACCTAGCAATCAGCCCCAGCATTTT; CDR3 protein: CASSELPGTPSNQPQHF
CDR3 length: 13; V gene: TRBV6-5; J gene: TRBJ1-5; clone size: -; D gene: -; CDR3 DNA: TGTGCCAGCAGTTACTGGGGCGTTGAGCCCCAGCATTTT; CDR3 protein: CASSYWGVEPQHF
CDR3 length: 14; V gene: TRBV9; J gene: TRBJ1-1; clone size: -; D gene: -; CDR3 DNA: TGTGCCAGCAGCAGCGCCAGTATGAACACTGAAGCTTTCTTT; CDR3 protein: CASSSASMNTEAFF
CDR3 length: 11; V gene: TRBV11-2; J gene: TRBJ2-7; clone size: -; D gene: -; CDR3 DNA: TGTGCCAGCAGCTTACCCTACGAGCAGTACTTC; CDR3 protein: CASSLPYEQYF
CDR3 length: 17; V gene: TRBV29-1; J gene: TRBJ2-5; clone size: medium-sized; D gene: TRBD2; CDR3 DNA: TGCAGCGTTGATTCCGTTGCGGGAGGGCCGGGTTTGGAGACCCAGTACTTC; CDR3 protein: CSVDSVAGGPGLETQYF
CDR3 length: 14; V gene: TRBV6-4; J gene: TRBJ2-3; clone size: -; D gene: -; CDR3 DNA: TGTGCCAGCAGTGTTGCAGGCCCCGGAGATACGCAGTATTTT; CDR3 protein: CASSVAGPGDTQYF
CDR3 length: 12; V gene: TRBV7-9; J gene: TRBJ2-2; clone size: -; D gene: -; CDR3 DNA: TGTGCCAGCAGCACGCCCCCCGGGGAGCTGTTTTTT; CDR3 protein: CASSTPPGELFF
CDR3 length: 14; V gene: TRBV11-2; J gene: TRBJ1-2; clone size: -; D gene: TRBD1; CDR3 DNA: TGTGCCAGCAGCTTACCCACAGGGGCCTATGGCTACACCTTC; CDR3 protein: CASSLPTGAYGYTF
CDR3 length: 16; V gene: TRBV27; J gene: TRBJ1-1; clone size: -; D gene: -; CDR3 DNA: TGTGTCAGCAGTTTTACTCTGGGGGGGCCGAACACTGAAGCTTTCTTT; CDR3 protein: CVSSFTLGGPNTEAFF
CDR3 length: 19; V gene: TRBV7-9; J gene: TRBJ2-7; clone size: -; D gene: -; CDR3 DNA: TGTGCCAGCACCAGTGGGGACCTCAGCAACGGACAGCTACCCTACGAGCAGTACTTC; CDR3 protein: CASTSGDLSNGQLPYEQYF
CDR3 length: 19; V gene: TRBV5-1; J gene: TRBJ2-6; clone size: -; D gene: TRBD2; CDR3 DNA: TGCGCCAGCAGCTTGGCCTCGGCGGGAGCAATGACTGGGGCCAACGTCCTGACTTTC; CDR3 protein: CASSLASAGAMTGANVLTF
CDR3 length: 16; V gene: TRBV27; J gene: TRBJ1-1; clone size: once; D gene: -; CDR3 DNA: TGTGCCAGCAGTTTATCGATGGGTACCCCGAACACTGAAGCTTTCTTT; CDR3 protein: CASSLSMGTPNTEAFF
CDR3 length: 17; V gene: TRBV7-6; J gene: TRBJ2-2; clone size: -; D gene: -; CDR3 DNA: TGTGCCAGCAGCTCACCAAAGGGAAGCGGGAACACCGGGGAGCTGTTTTTT; CDR3 protein: CASSSPKGSGNTGELFF
CDR3 length: 13; V gene: TRBV7-8; J gene: TRBJ2-5; clone size: -; D gene: -; CDR3 DNA: TGTGCCAGCAGCTTGGGGCAACAAGAGACCCAGTACTTC; CDR3 protein: CASSLGQQETQYF
CDR3 length: 13; V gene: TRBV10-1; J gene: TRBJ2-7; clone size: -; D gene: -; CDR3 DNA: TGCGCCAGCAGTGAGTCTAGAGGCTACGAGCAGTACTTC; CDR3 protein: CASSESRGYEQYF
CDR3 length: 14; V gene: TRBV7-9; J gene: TRBJ2-3; clone size: -; D gene: -; CDR3 DNA: TGTGCCAGCAGCCTCGGTTGGGGCACAGATACGCAGTATTTT; CDR3 protein: CASSLGWGTDTQYF
CDR3 length: 18; V gene: TRBV10-1; J gene: TRBJ1-2; clone size: -; D gene: TRBD1; CDR3 DNA: TGCGCCAGCAGTGAGTCGGCGATGGCAGGGGGTTTTCCTTATGGCTACACCTTC; CDR3 protein: CASSESAMAGGFPYGYTF
CDR3 length: 17; V gene: TRBV28; J gene: TRBJ2-3; clone size: -; D gene: -; CDR3 DNA: TGTGCCAGCAGTTTGTGGCAGGGAAGCTTGAGTACAGATACGCAGTATTTT; CDR3 protein: CASSLWQGSLSTDTQYF
CDR3 length: 13; V gene: TRBV4-1; J gene: TRBJ1-1; clone size: once; D gene: -; CDR3 DNA: TGCGCCAGCAGCCAAGAGGAGAGAACTGAAGCTTTCTTT; CDR3 protein: CASSQEERTEAFF
CDR3 length: 15; V gene: TRBV5-1; J gene: TRBJ2-7; clone size: -; D gene: -; CDR3 DNA: TGCGCCAGCAGCGCGGGACAGCAAAACTCCTACGAGCAGTACTTC; CDR3 protein: CASSAGQQNSYEQYF
CDR3 length: 14; V gene: TRBV27; J gene: TRBJ1-5; clone size: -; D gene: TRBD1; CDR3 DNA: TGTGCCAGCAGCTTAACAGGGGGACGACAGCCCCAGCATTTT; CDR3 protein: CASSLTGGRQPQHF
CDR3 length: 13; V gene: TRBV7-9; J gene: TRBJ2-7; clone size: -; D gene: -; CDR3 DNA: TGTGCCAGCAGCCAGGACGGATCCTACGAGCAGTACTTC; CDR3 protein: CASSQDGSYEQYF
CDR3 length: 14; V gene: TRBV7-2; J gene: TRBJ2-7; clone size: -; D gene: TRBD1; CDR3 DNA: TGTGCCAGCAGTCCTTGGACAGGAGGTTACGAGCAGTACTTC; CDR3 protein: CASSPWTGGYEQYF
CDR3 length: 17; V gene: TRBV11-2; J gene: TRBJ1-2; clone size: -; D gene: -; CDR3 DNA: TGTGCCAGCAGCTTAACCCCCCTAAATCAGGACCACTATGGCTACACCTTC; CDR3 protein: CASSLTPLNQDHYGYTF